The clone carrying this T cell receptor (beta chain) was counted many times. The antigen remains unidentified. One entry per CDR3 protein results from TCRdb running MiXCR on the 5' RACE reads. This table holds 200,000 to 300,000 distinct CDR3 sequences, over 9.5% found once. The sample comes from a study of identical twins. Study-wide points: Excess twin sharing in beta out-of-frame sequences was weaker.

Germline V CDR1 and CDR2: MDHEN, SYDVKM. Deletions cut 5 bases from V and 8 bases from J, with 12 bases between. CDR3 size: 12 residues. The sequence came from a man between 45 and 60 years old in good health. The chain recombines TRBV28 with TRBJ1-2; no reliable D call. Sample: memory T cells sorted from blood. As DNA, the CDR3 is TGTGCCAGCAGTCCCCCCGGGCGGGGCTACACCTTC. It encodes CASSPPGRGYTF.